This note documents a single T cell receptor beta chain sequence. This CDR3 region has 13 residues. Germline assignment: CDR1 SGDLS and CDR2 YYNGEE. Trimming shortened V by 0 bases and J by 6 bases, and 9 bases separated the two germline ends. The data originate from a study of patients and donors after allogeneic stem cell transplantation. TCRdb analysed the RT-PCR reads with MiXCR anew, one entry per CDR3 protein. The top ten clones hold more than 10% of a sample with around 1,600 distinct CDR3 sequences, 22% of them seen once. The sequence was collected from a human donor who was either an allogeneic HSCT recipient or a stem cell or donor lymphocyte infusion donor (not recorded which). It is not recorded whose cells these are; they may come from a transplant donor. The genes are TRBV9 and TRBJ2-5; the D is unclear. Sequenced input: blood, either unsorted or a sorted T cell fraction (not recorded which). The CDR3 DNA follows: TGTGCCAGCAGCGTAGATGATAAAAAGACCCAGTACTTC. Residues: CASSVDDKKTQYF.